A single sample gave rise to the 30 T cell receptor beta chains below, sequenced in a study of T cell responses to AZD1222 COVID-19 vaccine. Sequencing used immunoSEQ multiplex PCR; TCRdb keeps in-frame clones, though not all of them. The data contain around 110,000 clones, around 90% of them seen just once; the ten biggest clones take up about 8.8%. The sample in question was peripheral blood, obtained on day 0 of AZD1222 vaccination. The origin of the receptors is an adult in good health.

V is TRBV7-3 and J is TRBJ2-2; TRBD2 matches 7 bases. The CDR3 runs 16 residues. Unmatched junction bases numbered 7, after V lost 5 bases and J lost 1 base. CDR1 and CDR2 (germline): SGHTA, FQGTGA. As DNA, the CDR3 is TGTGCCAGCAGCCCCCCCGGACTAGTGAACACCGGGGAGCTGTTTTTT. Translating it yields CASSPPGLVNTGELFF.

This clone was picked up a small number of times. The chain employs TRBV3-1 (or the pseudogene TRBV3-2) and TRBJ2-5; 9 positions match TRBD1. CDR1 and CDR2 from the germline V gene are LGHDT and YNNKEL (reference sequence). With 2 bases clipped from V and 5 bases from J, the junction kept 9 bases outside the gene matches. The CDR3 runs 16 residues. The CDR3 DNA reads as TGTGCCAGCAGCCAATGGATTACAGGGGGCAAGGAGACCCAGTACTTC. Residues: CASSQWITGGKETQYF.

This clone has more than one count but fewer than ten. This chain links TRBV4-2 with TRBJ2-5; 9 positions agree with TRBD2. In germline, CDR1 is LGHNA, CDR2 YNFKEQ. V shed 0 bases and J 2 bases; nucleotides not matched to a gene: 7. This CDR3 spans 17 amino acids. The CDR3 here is CASSQDRRAGGQETQYF. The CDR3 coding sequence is TGTGCCAGCAGCCAAGATCGGCGAGCGGGAGGACAAGAGACCCAGTACTTC.

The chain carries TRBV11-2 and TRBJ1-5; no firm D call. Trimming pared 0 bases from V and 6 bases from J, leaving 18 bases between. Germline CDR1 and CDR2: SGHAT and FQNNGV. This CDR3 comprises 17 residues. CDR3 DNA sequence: TGTGCCAGCAGCTTAGATCACGCCGGACGCCCCGGTCAGCCCCAGCATTTT. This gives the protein CASSLDHAGRPGQPQHF. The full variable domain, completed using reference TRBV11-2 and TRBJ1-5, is EAGVAQSPRYKIIEKRQSVAFWCNPISGHATLYWYQQILGQGPKLLIQFQNNGVVDDSQLPKDRFSAERLKGVDSTLKIQPAKLEDSAVYLCASSLDHAGRPGQPQHFGDGTRLSIL.

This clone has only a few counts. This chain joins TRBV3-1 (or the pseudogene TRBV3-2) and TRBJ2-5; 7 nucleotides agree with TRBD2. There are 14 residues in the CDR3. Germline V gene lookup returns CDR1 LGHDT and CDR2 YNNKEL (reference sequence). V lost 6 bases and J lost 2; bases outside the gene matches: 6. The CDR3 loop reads CASRYLAVQETQYF. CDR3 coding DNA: TGTGCCAGCAGATACCTAGCGGTACAAGAGACCCAGTACTTC.

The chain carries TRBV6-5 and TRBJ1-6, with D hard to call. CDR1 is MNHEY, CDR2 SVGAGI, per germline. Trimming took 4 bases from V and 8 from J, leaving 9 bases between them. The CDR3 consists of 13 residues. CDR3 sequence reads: CASSSRWDSPLHF. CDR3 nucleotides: TGTGCCAGCAGTTCCCGGTGGGATTCACCCCTCCACTTT.

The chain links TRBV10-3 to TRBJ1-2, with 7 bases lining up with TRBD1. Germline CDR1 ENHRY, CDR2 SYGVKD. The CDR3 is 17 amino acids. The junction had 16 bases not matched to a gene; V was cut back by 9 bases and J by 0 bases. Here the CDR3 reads CAIRNRQGWETNYGYTF. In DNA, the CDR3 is TGTGCCATTAGGAACCGACAGGGTTGGGAGACTAACTATGGCTACACCTTC.

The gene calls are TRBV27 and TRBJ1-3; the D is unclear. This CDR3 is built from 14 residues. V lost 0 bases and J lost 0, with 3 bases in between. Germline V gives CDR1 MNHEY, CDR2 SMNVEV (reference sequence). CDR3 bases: TGTGCCAGCAGTTTATCGTTCTCTGGAAACACCATATATTTT. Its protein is CASSLSFSGNTIYF.

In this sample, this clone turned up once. CDR3 DNA: TGTGCCAGCAGTGGGCTGGGACAGGGCGGTGGCTACACCTTC. Translated, it gives CASSGLGQGGGYTF. The chain recombines TRBV2 with TRBJ1-2; 9 positions agree with TRBD1. Per the germline V gene, CDR1 is SNHLY and CDR2 is FYNNEI. V was clipped by 4 bases and J by 7 bases; unmatched bases: 7. The CDR3 length is 14 residues.

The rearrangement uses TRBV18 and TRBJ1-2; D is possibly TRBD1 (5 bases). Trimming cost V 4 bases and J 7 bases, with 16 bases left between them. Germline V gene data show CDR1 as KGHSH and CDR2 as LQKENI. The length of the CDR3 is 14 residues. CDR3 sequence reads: CASSQQDPQLGYTF. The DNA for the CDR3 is TGTGCCAGCTCACAACAGGACCCCCAGCTTGGCTACACCTTC.

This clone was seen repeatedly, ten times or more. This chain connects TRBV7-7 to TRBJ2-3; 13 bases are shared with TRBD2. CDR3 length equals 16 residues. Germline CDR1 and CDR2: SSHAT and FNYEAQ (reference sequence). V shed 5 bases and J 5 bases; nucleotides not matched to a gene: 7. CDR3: CASSPSGLAGRDTQYF. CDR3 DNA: TGTGCCAGCAGCCCATCGGGACTAGCGGGACGAGATACGCAGTATTTT. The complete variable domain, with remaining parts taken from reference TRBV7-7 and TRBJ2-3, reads GAGVSQSPRYKVTKRGQDVTLRCDPISSHATLYWYQQALGQGPEFLTYFNYEAQPDKSGLPSDRFSAERPEGSISTLTIQRTEQRDSAMYRCASSPSGLAGRDTQYFGPGTRLTVL.

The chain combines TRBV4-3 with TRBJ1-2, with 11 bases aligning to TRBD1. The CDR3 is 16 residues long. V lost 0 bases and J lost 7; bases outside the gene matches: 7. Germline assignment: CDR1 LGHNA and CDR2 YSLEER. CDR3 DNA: TGCGCCAGCAGCCAAGAAGGACAGGGGGCGGGGGGTGGCTACACCTTC. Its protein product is CASSQEGQGAGGGYTF.

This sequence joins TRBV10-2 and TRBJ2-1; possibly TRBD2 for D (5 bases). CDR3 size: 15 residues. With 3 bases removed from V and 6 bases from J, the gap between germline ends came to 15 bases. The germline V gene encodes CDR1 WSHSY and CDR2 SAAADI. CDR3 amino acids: CASSDRVARVNEQFF. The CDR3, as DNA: TGCGCCAGCAGTGACCGAGTAGCGCGCGTCAATGAGCAGTTCTTC.

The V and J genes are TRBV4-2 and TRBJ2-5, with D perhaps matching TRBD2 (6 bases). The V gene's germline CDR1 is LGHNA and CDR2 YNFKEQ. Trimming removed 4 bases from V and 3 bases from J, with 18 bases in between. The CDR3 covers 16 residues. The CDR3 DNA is TGTGCCAGCAGCCGATCCGGGGGACGGCCCAAAGAGACCCAGTACTTC. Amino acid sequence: CASSRSGGRPKETQYF.

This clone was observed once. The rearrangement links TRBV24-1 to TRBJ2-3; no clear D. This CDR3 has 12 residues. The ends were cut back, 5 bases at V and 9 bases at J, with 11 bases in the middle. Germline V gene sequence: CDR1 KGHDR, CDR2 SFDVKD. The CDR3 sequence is CATSGVGSTQYF. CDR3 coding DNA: TGTGCCACCAGTGGAGTAGGCAGCACGCAGTATTTT.

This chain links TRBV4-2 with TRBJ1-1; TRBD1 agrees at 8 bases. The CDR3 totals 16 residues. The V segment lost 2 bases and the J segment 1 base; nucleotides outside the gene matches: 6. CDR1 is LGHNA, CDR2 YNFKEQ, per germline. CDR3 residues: CASSQPRTGKNTEAFF. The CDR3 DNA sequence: TGTGCCAGCAGCCAACCGCGGACAGGGAAGAACACTGAAGCTTTCTTT.

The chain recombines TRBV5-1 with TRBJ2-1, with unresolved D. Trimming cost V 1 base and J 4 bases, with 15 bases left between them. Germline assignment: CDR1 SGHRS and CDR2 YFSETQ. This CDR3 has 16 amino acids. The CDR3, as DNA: TGCGCCAGCAGCTTGATCGGTGGCAACTGGTACAATGAGCAGTTCTTC. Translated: CASSLIGGNWYNEQFF.

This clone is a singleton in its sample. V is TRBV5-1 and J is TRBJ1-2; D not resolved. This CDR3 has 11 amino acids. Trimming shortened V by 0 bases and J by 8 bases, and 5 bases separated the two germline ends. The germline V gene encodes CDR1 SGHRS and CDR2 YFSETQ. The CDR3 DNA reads TGCGCCAGCAGCTTGGGGGAGGGCTACACCTTC. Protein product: CASSLGEGYTF. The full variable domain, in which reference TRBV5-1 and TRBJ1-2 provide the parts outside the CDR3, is KAGVTQTPRYLIKTRGQQVTLSCSPISGHRSVSWYQQTPGQGLQFLFEYFSETQRNKGNFPGRFSGRQFSNSRSEMNVSTLELGDSALYLCASSLGEGYTFGSGTRLTVV.

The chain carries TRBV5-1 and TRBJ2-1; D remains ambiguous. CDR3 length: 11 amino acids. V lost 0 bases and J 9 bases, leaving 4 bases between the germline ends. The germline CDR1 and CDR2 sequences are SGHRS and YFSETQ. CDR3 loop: CASSLAVEQFF. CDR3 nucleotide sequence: TGCGCCAGCAGCTTGGCCGTTGAGCAGTTCTTC.

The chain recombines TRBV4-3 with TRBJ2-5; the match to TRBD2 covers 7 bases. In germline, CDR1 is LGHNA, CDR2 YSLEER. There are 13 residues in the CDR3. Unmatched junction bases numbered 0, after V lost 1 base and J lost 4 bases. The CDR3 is CASSQAGGETQYF. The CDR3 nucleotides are TGCGCCAGCAGCCAAGCGGGGGGAGAGACCCAGTACTTC.

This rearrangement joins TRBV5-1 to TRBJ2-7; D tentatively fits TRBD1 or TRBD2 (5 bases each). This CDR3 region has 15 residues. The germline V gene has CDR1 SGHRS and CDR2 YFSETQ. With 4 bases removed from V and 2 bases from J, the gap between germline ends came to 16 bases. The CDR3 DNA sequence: TGCGCCAGCAGCGAAGTGGTGGGGGTAGCCTACGAGCAGTACTTC. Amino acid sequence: CASSEVVGVAYEQYF.

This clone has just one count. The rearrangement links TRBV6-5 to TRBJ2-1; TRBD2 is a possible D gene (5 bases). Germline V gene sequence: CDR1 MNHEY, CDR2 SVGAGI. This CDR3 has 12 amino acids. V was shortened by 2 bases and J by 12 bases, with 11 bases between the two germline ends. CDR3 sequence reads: CASSYRGVVQFF. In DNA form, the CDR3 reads TGTGCCAGCAGTTACCGGGGAGTGGTGCAGTTCTTC.

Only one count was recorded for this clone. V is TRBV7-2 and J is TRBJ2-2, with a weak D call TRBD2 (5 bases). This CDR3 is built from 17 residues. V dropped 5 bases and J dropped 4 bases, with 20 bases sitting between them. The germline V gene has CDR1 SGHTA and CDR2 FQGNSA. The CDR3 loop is CASSPGRSGTITGELFF. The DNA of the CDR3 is TGTGCCAGCAGCCCGGGCCGCAGCGGCACGATCACCGGGGAGCTGTTTTTT.

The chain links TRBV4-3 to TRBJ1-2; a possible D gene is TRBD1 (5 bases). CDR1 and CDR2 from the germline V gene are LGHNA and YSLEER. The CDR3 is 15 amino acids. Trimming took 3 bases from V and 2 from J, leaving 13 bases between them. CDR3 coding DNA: TGCGCCAGCAGCCAGACCGGGACGGCCAACTATGGCTACACCTTC. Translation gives CASSQTGTANYGYTF.

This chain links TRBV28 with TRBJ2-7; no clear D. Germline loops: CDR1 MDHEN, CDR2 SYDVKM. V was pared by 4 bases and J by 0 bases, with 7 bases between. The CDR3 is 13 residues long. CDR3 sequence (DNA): TGTGCCAGCAGTTATGGGGTCTCCTACGAGCAGTACTTC. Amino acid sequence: CASSYGVSYEQYF. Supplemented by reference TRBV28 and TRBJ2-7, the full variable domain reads DVKVTQSSRYLVKRTGEKVFLECVQDMDHENMFWYRQDPGLGLRLIYFSYDVKMKEKGDIPEGYSVSREKKERFSLILESASTNQTSMYLCASSYGVSYEQYFGPGTRLTVT.

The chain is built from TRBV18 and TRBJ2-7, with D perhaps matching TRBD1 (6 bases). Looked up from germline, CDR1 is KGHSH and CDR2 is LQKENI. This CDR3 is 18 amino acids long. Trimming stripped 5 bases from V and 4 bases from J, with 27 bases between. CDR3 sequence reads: CASSSTGTTLGGAYEQYF. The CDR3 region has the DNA TGTGCCAGCTCATCAACCGGGACAACTTTAGGTGGGGCTTACGAGCAGTACTTC.

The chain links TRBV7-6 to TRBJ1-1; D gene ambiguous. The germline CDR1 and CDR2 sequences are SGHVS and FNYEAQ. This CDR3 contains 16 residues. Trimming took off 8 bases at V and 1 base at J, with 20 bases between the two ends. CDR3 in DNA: TGTGCCAGCGGCTACCCCGCTTTCAGGCCGAACACTGAAGCTTTCTTT. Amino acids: CASGYPAFRPNTEAFF.

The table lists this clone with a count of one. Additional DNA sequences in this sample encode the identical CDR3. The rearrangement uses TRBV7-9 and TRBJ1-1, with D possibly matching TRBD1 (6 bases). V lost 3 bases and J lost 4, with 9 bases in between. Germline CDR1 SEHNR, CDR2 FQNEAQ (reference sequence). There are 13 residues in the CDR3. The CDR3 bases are TGTGCCAGCAGCTTGCAGGGGAGCACTGAAGCTTTCTTT. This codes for CASSLQGSTEAFF.

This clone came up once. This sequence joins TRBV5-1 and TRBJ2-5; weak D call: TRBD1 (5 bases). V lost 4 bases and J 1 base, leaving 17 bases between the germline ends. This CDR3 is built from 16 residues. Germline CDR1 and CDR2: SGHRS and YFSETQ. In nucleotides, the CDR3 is TGCGCCAGCAGCCTTAGTCCAGGGCCCCTCCAAGAGACCCAGTACTTC. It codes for CASSLSPGPLQETQYF.

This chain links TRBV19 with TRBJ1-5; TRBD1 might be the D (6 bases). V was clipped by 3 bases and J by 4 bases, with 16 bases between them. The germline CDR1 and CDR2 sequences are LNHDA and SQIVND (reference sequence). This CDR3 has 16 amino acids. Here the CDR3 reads CASSISWVGGNQPQHF. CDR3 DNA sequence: TGTGCCAGTAGTATCTCCTGGGTAGGGGGAAATCAGCCCCAGCATTTT.